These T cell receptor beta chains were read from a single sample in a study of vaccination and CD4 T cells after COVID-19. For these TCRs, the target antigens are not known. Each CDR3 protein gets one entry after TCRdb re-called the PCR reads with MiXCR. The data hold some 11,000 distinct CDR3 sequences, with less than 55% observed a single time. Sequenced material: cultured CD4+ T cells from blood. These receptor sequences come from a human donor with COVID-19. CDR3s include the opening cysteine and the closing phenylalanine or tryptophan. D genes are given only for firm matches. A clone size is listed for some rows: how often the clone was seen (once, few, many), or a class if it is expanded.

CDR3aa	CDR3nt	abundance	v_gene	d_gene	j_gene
CASTTRGRAEAFF	TGTGCCAGCACCACCCGCGGCAGGGCCGAAGCTTTCTTT	-	TRBV25-1	-	TRBJ1-1
CASSPTALVGGNEQFF	TGTGCCAGCAGCCCAACGGCTCTAGTCGGGGGCAATGAGCAGTTCTTC	-	TRBV12-3/TRBV12-4	-	TRBJ2-1
CARGDRARPPQGYTF	TGTGCCAGAGGGGATCGGGCCAGGCCTCCCCAAGGCTACACCTTC	-	TRBV5-3	-	TRBJ1-2
CVSSPRVNTEAFF	TGTGTCAGCAGCCCTCGGGTGAACACTGAAGCTTTCTTT	once	TRBV6-1	-	TRBJ1-1
CASSLGGQGVNEQFF	TGTGCCAGCAGCTTAGGGGGACAGGGGGTCAATGAGCAGTTCTTC	few	TRBV11-2	TRBD1	TRBJ2-1
CASSGGHVTDTQYF	TGCGCCAGCAGTGGGGGCCACGTCACAGATACGCAGTATTTT	few	TRBV10-1	-	TRBJ2-3
CASSSSRPRMDSRREVGNIQYF	TGTGCCAGCAGCTCATCCCGGCCCCGGATGGACAGTCGCAGGGAGGTGGGAAACATTCAGTACTTC	-	TRBV7-2	-	TRBJ2-4
CASSTRTGRPNYGYTF	TGTGCCAGTAGTACCCGGACAGGGCGGCCTAACTATGGCTACACCTTC	few	TRBV19	TRBD1	TRBJ1-2
CSATGTALPGGYTF	TGCAGTGCTACGGGGACAGCCCTCCCGGGGGGCTACACCTTC	-	TRBV20-1	TRBD1	TRBJ1-2
CASSWQQGNQPQHF	TGTGCCAGCAGTTGGCAACAGGGCAATCAGCCCCAGCATTTT	few	TRBV6-2/TRBV6-3	-	TRBJ1-5
CASSLGTDYNSPLHF	TGTGCCAGCAGCTTAGGGACAGATTATAATTCACCCCTCCACTTT	-	TRBV7-8	-	TRBJ1-6
CASSLPSYEQYF	TGCGCCAGCAGCCTACCCTCCTACGAGCAGTACTTC	-	TRBV5-1	-	TRBJ2-7
CASSLDSDSPLHF	TGCGCCAGCAGCTTGGACAGCGATTCACCCCTCCACTTT	-	TRBV5-1	-	TRBJ1-6
CASSLDGQGASYEQYF	TGCGCCAGCAGCTTGGATGGGCAGGGGGCGTCCTACGAGCAGTACTTC	-	TRBV5-1	TRBD1	TRBJ2-7
CASSPRAEQPQHF	TGTGCCAGCTCACCAAGGGCAGAGCAGCCCCAGCATTTT	-	TRBV18	-	TRBJ1-5
CASSLGGPNSPLHF	TGTGCCAGCAGCTTAGGAGGTCCTAATTCACCCCTCCACTTT	-	TRBV7-2	-	TRBJ1-6
CASSLVGAFEQYF	TGTGCCAGTAGCCTAGTGGGGGCTTTCGAGCAGTACTTC	-	TRBV19	-	TRBJ2-7
CASSQELTDLGNTIYF	TGCGCCAGCAGCCAAGAGCTCACAGACCTAGGAAACACCATATATTTT	-	TRBV4-1	-	TRBJ1-3